Following are 30 T cell receptor beta chains from one sample sequenced in a study of T cells in Graves' hyperthyroidism and ophthalmopathy. Template material for amplifying TCR beta CDR3 regions consisted of RNA transcripts. The HTBI primer set served for first-round RT-PCR of the TCR CDR3. Using its own MiXCR run on the multiplex PCR reads, TCRdb lists one record per CDR3 protein. The repertoire consists of some 300,000 distinct CDR3 sequences, with 15% to 20% occurring once and the leading ten covering under 45%. Sequences were obtained from blood. The receptors here all came from a middle-aged man with Graves' ophthalmopathy.

This clonotype was picked up many times. The V call is TRBV28, the J call TRBJ1-2; D not resolved. Germline V gene sequence: CDR1 MDHEN, CDR2 SYDVKM. V was pared by 1 base and J by 5 bases, with 2 bases between. There are 11 residues in the CDR3. CDR3 protein: CASSLSYGYTF. The CDR3 nucleotides are TGTGCCAGCAGTTTATCGTATGGCTACACCTTC.

Many counts were recorded for this clonotype. This sequence joins TRBV7-2 and TRBJ1-1; 8 bases map to TRBD1. The CDR3 has 16 amino acids. V gave up 5 bases and J gave up 5 bases; unmatched junction bases: 13. Germline loops: CDR1 SGHTA, CDR2 FQGNSA. CDR3 coding DNA: TGTGCCAGCAGCCTCCAAGGGACAGGAAGTTTGACTGAAGCTTTCTTT. Translated, it gives CASSLQGTGSLTEAFF. Complete variable domain (other parts from reference TRBV7-2 and TRBJ1-1): GAGVSQSPSNKVTEKGKDVELRCDPISGHTALYWYRQSLGQGLEFLIYFQGNSAPDKSGLPSDRFSAERTGGSVSTLTIQRTQQEDSAVYLCASSLQGTGSLTEAFFGQGTRLTVV.

This clonotype was seen a handful of times. The chain combines TRBV24-1 with TRBJ2-2, with D perhaps TRBD1 (5 bases). V lost 2 bases and J lost 4, with 7 bases in between. The CDR3 has 14 residues. CDR1 and CDR2 (germline): KGHDR, SFDVKD. DNA of the CDR3: TGTGCCACCAGTGATTCCAGGGTCACCGGGGAGCTGTTTTTT. This encodes CATSDSRVTGELFF.

The sample holds many counts of this clonotype. The chain uses TRBV30 and TRBJ2-1; 10 bases match TRBD2. The CDR3 covers 12 residues. CDR1 and CDR2 (germline): GTSNPN, SVGIG (reference sequence). CDR3 coding DNA: TGTGGATGGACTAGCGGACACAATGAGCAGTTCTTC. Residues: CGWTSGHNEQFF.

This clonotype was observed a handful of times. This chain links TRBV24-1 with TRBJ2-5, with no clear D. CDR3 size: 13 residues. V was cut by 7 bases and J by 2 bases, with 10 bases left in between. Germline CDR1 is KGHDR and CDR2 is SFDVKD. The CDR3 DNA follows: TGTGCCACCAGCTCAGTTAATCAAGAGACCCAGTACTTC. Protein: CATSSVNQETQYF.

The CDR3 sequence is CSAHPTGGAEQYF. The CDR3 region has the DNA TGCAGTGCTCATCCCACGGGAGGGGCCGAGCAGTACTTC. V gene TRBV20-1 combines with J gene TRBJ2-7; 8 positions match TRBD2. With V trimmed by 5 bases and J by 6 bases, 9 bases remained unmatched. The germline V gene encodes CDR1 DFQATT and CDR2 SNEGSKA (reference sequence). This CDR3 has 13 residues.

This sequence joins TRBV27 and TRBJ2-1; 10 bases match TRBD2. The CDR3 spans 17 residues. V gave up 5 bases and J gave up 4 bases; unmatched junction bases: 11. CDR1 is MNHEY, CDR2 SMNVEV, per germline (reference sequence). The CDR3 here is CASSDKGRTSGYNEQFF. DNA of the CDR3: TGTGCCAGCAGTGATAAAGGTCGGACTAGCGGTTACAATGAGCAGTTCTTC.

This clonotype was picked up a small number of times. V usage is TRBV20-1 and J usage is TRBJ1-6, with D hard to call. CDR3 length: 12 residues. Looked up from germline, CDR1 is DFQATT and CDR2 is SNEGSKA (reference sequence). Trimming stripped 8 bases from V and 9 bases from J, with 14 bases between. DNA of the CDR3: TGCAGTTTTACCGCCGGTCGTTCACCCCTCCACTTT. Its protein is CSFTAGRSPLHF.

This clonotype was recorded many times. The chain links TRBV27 to TRBJ1-5; tentatively, D is TRBD1 (5 bases). Trimming took 3 bases from V and 6 from J, leaving 15 bases between them. CDR3 length: 15 residues. Per germline, CDR1 MNHEY and CDR2 SMNVEV (reference sequence). The CDR3 DNA reads as TGTGCCAGCAGTTTCACGGGGGTTGGGGGTCAGCCCCAGCATTTT. Its translation: CASSFTGVGGQPQHF.

This clonotype appeared a few times. The chain carries TRBV5-1 and TRBJ2-5; 7 bases match TRBD1. The CDR3 runs 14 residues. The V segment lost 4 bases and the J segment 2 bases; nucleotides outside the gene matches: 5. CDR1 and CDR2 from the germline V gene are SGHRS and YFSETQ. In nucleotides, the CDR3 is TGCGCCAGCAGCGCGACAGGGAATCAAGAGACCCAGTACTTC. Its translation: CASSATGNQETQYF.

This clonotype showed up just a few times. This sequence joins TRBV7-9 and TRBJ2-5, with TRBD1 matching 8 bases. This CDR3 is built from 16 residues. The germline CDR1 and CDR2 sequences are SEHNR and FQNEAQ (reference sequence). V trimming: 5 bases; J trimming: 2 bases; junction bases outside the gene matches: 10. Here the CDR3 DNA reads TGTGCCAGCAGCCTAGGGGATGGGACAGGACAAGAGACCCAGTACTTC. This gives the protein CASSLGDGTGQETQYF.

The gene calls are TRBV25-1 and TRBJ1-1, with no clear D. V was trimmed by 2 bases and J by 2 bases, leaving 15 bases between them. The CDR3 has 16 amino acids. The germline V gene encodes CDR1 MGHDK and CDR2 SYGVNS. The CDR3 is CASSENPLTGNTEAFF. The CDR3 region has the DNA TGTGCCAGCAGTGAAAATCCCCTGACGGGTAACACTGAAGCTTTCTTT.

Many counts were recorded for this clonotype. The V and J genes are TRBV2 and TRBJ1-1; possible D gene TRBD1, 6 bases. V lost 7 bases and J lost 3, with 15 bases in between. Germline V CDR1 and CDR2: SNHLY, FYNNEI. The CDR3 length is 14 residues. The CDR3 DNA reads as TGTGCCAGCATTAGTCAGGGGACGGACACTGAAGCTTTCTTT. This translates into CASISQGTDTEAFF.

A few counts support this clonotype. The chain links TRBV7-6 to TRBJ2-7, with D unclear. The CDR3 loop spans 14 amino acids. Per germline, CDR1 SGHVS and CDR2 FNYEAQ. Trimming took off 5 bases at V and 7 bases at J, with 18 bases between the two ends. Written as DNA, the CDR3 is TGTGCCAGCAGCGTAGAAACAGATCCCGGGGAGCAGTACTTC. Residues: CASSVETDPGEQYF.

This clonotype was observed a few times. The chain links TRBV28 to TRBJ2-1, with 14 bases that match TRBD2. Trimming took 10 bases from V and 8 from J; bases not matched to a gene: 10. From germline, CDR1 is MDHEN and CDR2 SYDVKM. There are 15 residues in the CDR3. Written as DNA, the CDR3 is TGTGCCACTTCCCCCGGGACTAGCGGGAGTGATGAGCAGTTCTTC. This gives the protein CATSPGTSGSDEQFF.

This clonotype was picked up a small number of times. The chain is built from TRBV28 and TRBJ2-2; D may be TRBD2 (5 bases). V lost 5 bases to trimming and J lost 4 bases, with 17 bases between them. This CDR3 comprises 16 residues. Germline-derived CDR1 and CDR2 are MDHEN and SYDVKM. The CDR3 loop is CASSPGAGAFTGELFF. CDR3 bases: TGTGCCAGCAGTCCCGGTGCGGGTGCTTTCACCGGGGAGCTGTTTTTT. Using reference TRBV28 and TRBJ2-2 for the parts outside the CDR3, the full variable domain is DVKVTQSSRYLVKRTGEKVFLECVQDMDHENMFWYRQDPGLGLRLIYFSYDVKMKEKGDIPEGYSVSREKKERFSLILESASTNQTSMYLCASSPGAGAFTGELFFGEGSRLTVL.

This clonotype was recorded a few times. The chain is built from TRBV5-1 and TRBJ2-7; tentative D call: TRBD1 (6 bases). From germline, CDR1 is SGHRS and CDR2 YFSETQ. V dropped 1 base and J dropped 0 bases, with 20 bases sitting between them. The CDR3 contains 18 residues. The CDR3 reads CASSLRAFTGSPSYEQYF. For the CDR3, the DNA is TGCGCCAGCAGCTTGAGGGCTTTCACAGGGTCCCCCTCCTACGAGCAGTACTTC.

This clonotype was picked up many times. This chain connects TRBV2 to TRBJ2-1; D perhaps matches TRBD2 (6 bases). The CDR3 is made up of 14 amino acids. The V gene's germline CDR1 is SNHLY and CDR2 FYNNEI. With 8 bases removed from V and 2 bases from J, the gap between germline ends came to 13 bases. The CDR3 DNA sequence: TGTGCCAGCGCTACGGGAGTCCCCTACAATGAGCAGTTCTTC. Residues: CASATGVPYNEQFF.

With regard to this clonotype: Relative to the germline gene, one junction end is altered; a read error may explain this. J is TRBJ2-7 and V is TRBV6-8; 13 positions agree with TRBD2. Germline V gene sequence: CDR1 MNHGY, CDR2 SAAAGT. CDR3 length: 14 amino acids. CDR3 sequence reads: CTSRTSGRAYEQYF. For the CDR3, the DNA is TGTACCAGCAGAACTAGCGGGAGGGCCTACGAGCAGTACTTC.

The genes are TRBV29-1 and TRBJ2-7; 10 bases map to TRBD2. The CDR3 totals 17 residues. V lost 4 bases and J lost 3; bases outside the gene matches: 15. CDR1 and CDR2 from the germline V gene are SQVTM and ANQGSEA. The CDR3 DNA reads as TGCAGCGTTGCTACTACTAGCGGGAACCGAAGGATCTACGAGCAGTACTTC. It yields the protein CSVATTSGNRRIYEQYF.

The chain has TRBV9 and TRBJ2-3; D uncertain. Trimming removed 0 bases at V and 1 base at J, with 9 bases between. From germline, CDR1 is SGDLS and CDR2 YYNGEE. The CDR3 sequence is 15 residues long. CDR3 protein: CASSVAVFGTDTQYF. In DNA form, the CDR3 reads TGTGCCAGCAGCGTAGCGGTATTCGGCACAGATACGCAGTATTTT.

Points on this clonotype: This could be a read error, since a much larger clone is one nucleotide away. This rearrangement joins TRBV20-1 to TRBJ1-1; the match to TRBD1 covers 7 bases. Per germline, CDR1 DFQATT and CDR2 SNEGSKA (reference sequence). The CDR3 has 12 amino acids. The ends lost 5 bases at V and 6 bases at J; junction bases unmatched: 6. The CDR3: CSAPQGIAEAFF. The CDR3 DNA follows: TGCAGTGCTCCACAGGGGATCGCTGAAGCTTTCTTT.

There are many counts of this clonotype. The V call is TRBV3-1, the J call TRBJ1-1; 7 bases are shared with TRBD1. This CDR3 comprises 12 residues. CDR1 LGHDT and CDR2 YNNKEL come from the germline V gene (reference sequence). V lost 2 bases, J lost 8 bases, and 2 bases stayed unmatched. Here the CDR3 DNA reads TGTGCCAGCAGCCAACAGACAGGGGAAGCTTTCTTT. This gives the protein CASSQQTGEAFF.

This clonotype occurred many times. The chain recombines TRBV3-1 with TRBJ1-4; 8 bases fit TRBD1. The V gene end was trimmed by 6 bases and the J gene end by 8 bases; junction bases not matched to a gene: 2. Looked up from germline, CDR1 is LGHDT and CDR2 is YNNKEL (reference sequence). The CDR3 has 12 amino acids. This CDR3 reads CASSRQGEKLFF. The CDR3 DNA reads as TGTGCCAGCAGTCGACAGGGGGAAAAACTGTTTTTT.

This clonotype was recorded at least ten times. The CDR3 here is CASSFSAGLYEQYF. CDR3 in DNA: TGTGCCAGCAGCTTTTCTGCGGGTCTCTACGAGCAGTACTTC. The rearrangement joins TRBV7-9 to TRBJ2-7; possible D gene TRBD2, 5 bases. Trimming took 3 bases from V and 3 from J, leaving 12 bases between them. The CDR3 consists of 14 residues. The germline V gene encodes CDR1 SEHNR and CDR2 FQNEAQ (reference sequence).

CDR3 DNA sequence: TGTGCCAGCAGCAAGACAGACTCTGGAAACACCATATATTTT. Its translation: CASSKTDSGNTIYF. The V call is TRBV3-1, the J call TRBJ1-3; TRBD1 might be the D (5 bases). The CDR3 totals 14 residues. CDR1 and CDR2 from the germline V gene are LGHDT and YNNKEL (reference sequence). V was trimmed by 5 bases and J by 0 bases, leaving 8 bases between them.

The chain recombines TRBV19 with TRBJ1-1; 8 positions match TRBD1. This CDR3 has 14 amino acids. The germline V gene encodes CDR1 LNHDA and CDR2 SQIVND (reference sequence). V trimming: 5 bases; J trimming: 4 bases; junction bases outside the gene matches: 6. CDR3 DNA: TGTGCCAGTAGTTCACAGGGGGGGACCACTGAAGCTTTCTTT. This encodes CASSSQGGTTEAFF.

In this sample, this clonotype turned up many times. The chain carries TRBV2 and TRBJ1-1; tentative D call: TRBD1 (6 bases). CDR3 length equals 13 residues. Germline assignment: CDR1 SNHLY and CDR2 FYNNEI. The V end lost 7 bases, the J end lost 6 bases, and 15 bases lay between the germline ends. CDR3 sequence (DNA): TGTGCCAGCACCCAGGATAGGGGGGCTGAAGCTTTCTTT. This encodes CASTQDRGAEAFF.

This clonotype showed up many times. The chain has TRBV9 and TRBJ2-1, with 8 bases aligning to TRBD2. The CDR3 is made up of 17 amino acids. V shed 4 bases and J 1 base; nucleotides not matched to a gene: 10. CDR1 and CDR2 (germline): SGDLS, YYNGEE. The CDR3 coding sequence is TGTGCCAGCAGCCCCTGGAGTAGCGGGGCTTCCTACAATGAGCAGTTCTTC. The encoded protein is CASSPWSSGASYNEQFF.

V usage is TRBV11-1 and J usage is TRBJ1-2, with a tentative D call TRBD1 (6 bases). The CDR3 is 13 residues long. Germline CDR1 reads SGHAT; CDR2 reads FQDESV (reference sequence). Trimming cost V 1 base and J 7 bases, with 10 bases left between them. The CDR3: CASSLGGLAGYTF. As DNA, the CDR3 is TGTGCCAGCAGCTTAGGGGGGCTGGCTGGCTACACCTTC.